This is a list of T cell receptor beta chains from one sample in a study of shared clonotypes between healthy human individuals. Libraries were prepared by immunoSEQ multiplex PCR; TCRdb keeps only in-frame clonotypes and omits some of them. Of about 2,500,000 clones listed, 85% to 95% are singletons. Sequencing input: naive CD4+ T cells sorted from blood. The receptor source for this set is a man between 18 and 35 years old in good health. The conserved cysteine and the conserved F or W are not part of the CDR3 here.

J: TRBJ2-2
V: TRBV4-1
CDR3: ASSQDTSVGLVLF

J: TRBJ2-2
V: TRBV11-2
CDR3: ASSSGTITGELF

J: TRBJ1-4
V: TRBV2
CDR3: ASKGNSATNEKLF

J: TRBJ1-6
V: TRBV7-8
CDR3: ASSPGRDRVVAPLH

J: TRBJ2-2
V: TRBV5-4
CDR3: ASSLFGLKNTGELF

J: TRBJ2-2
V: TRBV11-3
CDR3: ASSPNSGELF

J: TRBJ2-2
V: TRBV10-3
CDR3: AISAGLADTGELF

J: TRBJ2-5
V: TRBV6-1
CDR3: ASSESGVIWETQY

J: TRBJ2-6
V: TRBV19
CDR3: ASSILAASGANVLT

J: TRBJ2-6
V: TRBV5-1
CDR3: ASSLDPSSGANVLT

J: TRBJ2-3
V: TRBV7-9
CDR3: ASSLGSGRFTTDTQY

J: TRBJ2-3
V: TRBV7-8
CDR3: ASSLARRDTQY

J: TRBJ2-5
V: TRBV19
CDR3: ASSMRAISVSGQETQY

J: TRBJ2-7
V: TRBV30
CDR3: AWSVRVVAYEQY

J: TRBJ1-2
V: TRBV30
CDR3: AWSVQRTQGYT

J: TRBJ1-3
V: TRBV7-6
CDR3: ASSLGPSSGNTIY

J: TRBJ1-2
V: TRBV6-5
CDR3: ASSLSILGYGYT

J: TRBJ1-1
V: TRBV29-1
CDR3: SVRGLSTEAF

J: TRBJ2-1
V: TRBV7-2
CDR3: ASGGYNEQF

J: TRBJ2-7
V: TRBV30
CDR3: AWGRNYEQY

J: TRBJ2-6
V: TRBV7-9
CDR3: ASSSEGILSGANVLT

J: TRBJ2-5
V: TRBV7-2
CDR3: ASSLAGSGRQETQY

J: TRBJ2-7
V: TRBV11-2
CDR3: ASSLEAGGPYEQY

J: TRBJ2-7
V: TRBV7-7
CDR3: ASSSDRGNEQY

J: TRBJ2-7
V: TRBV6-6
CDR3: ASSYGIEQY

J: TRBJ1-1
V: TRBV6-1
CDR3: ASSSGRQGNTEAF

J: TRBJ1-3
V: TRBV6-1
CDR3: ASSEEASRGTIY

J: TRBJ2-2
V: TRBV11-3
CDR3: ASSQGGLNTGELF

J: TRBJ2-3
V: TRBV2
CDR3: ASRITGSTDTQY